The rows below give T cell receptor beta chains drawn from one sample of a study of CD8 T cells in Susac syndrome. TCRdb called the immunoSEQ multiplex PCR reads again in MiXCR, with one record for every CDR3 protein. In the table there are roughly 110,000 distinct CDR3 sequences, roughly 95% of which are singletons. Sequencing was performed on CD8+ T cells from PBMCs. Receptor source: a human donor with Susac syndrome. Each CDR3 is given with its conserved first and last residue. The D gene is left open where the match is weak. Only some rows state a clone size, as once, few, many or a class for expanded clones.

v_call,clone_size,j_call,cdr3_length,d_call,cdr3_aa,cdr3_nt
TRBV27,-,TRBJ2-7,14,TRBD2,CASSVLADSYEQYF,TGTGCCAGCAGCGTGCTAGCGGACTCCTACGAGCAGTACTTC
TRBV5-6,-,TRBJ2-5,14,-,CASSFELLGETQYF,TGTGCCAGCAGCTTTGAGCTCCTGGGCGAGACCCAGTACTTC
TRBV7-9,-,TRBJ2-1,16,-,CASSFAGFPPYNEQFF,TGTGCCAGCAGCTTCGCAGGCTTTCCCCCTTACAATGAGCAGTTCTTC
TRBV6-5,-,TRBJ2-5,13,-,CASSYSGVETQYF,TGTGCCAGCAGTTACTCTGGGGTAGAGACCCAGTACTTC
TRBV25-1,-,TRBJ1-3,15,-,CASSECSGLCNTIYF,TGTGCCAGCAGTGAATGTTCAGGGCTCTGTAACACCATATATTTT
TRBV5-1,-,TRBJ2-1,12,-,CASSPTYNEQFF,TGCGCCAGCAGCCCTACCTACAATGAGCAGTTCTTC
TRBV18,-,TRBJ1-1,13,-,CASSPGTSTEAFF,TGTGCCAGCTCACCAGGGACAAGCACTGAAGCTTTCTTT
TRBV7-9,-,TRBJ1-5,15,-,CASSSERTVIQPQHF,TGTGCCAGCAGCTCGGAGAGGACGGTAATTCAGCCCCAGCATTTT
TRBV5-1,-,TRBJ2-5,14,-,CASSSMDSQETQYF,TGCGCCAGCAGCTCCATGGACAGTCAAGAGACCCAGTACTTC
TRBV12-5,-,TRBJ2-5,14,TRBD2,CASSGTMYQETQYF,TGTGCCTCCTCCGGGACTATGTACCAAGAGACCCAGTACTTC
TRBV5-1,-,TRBJ2-7,16,TRBD2,CASSGPGASGGYEQYF,TGCGCCAGCAGCGGACCGGGGGCTAGCGGGGGCTACGAGCAGTACTTC
TRBV18,-,TRBJ1-5,16,-,CASSLDSKTINQPQHF,TGTGCCAGCTCATTAGACAGTAAGACGATCAATCAGCCCCAGCATTTT
TRBV14,-,TRBJ2-1,14,-,CASSLFEGYNEQFF,TGTGCCAGCAGCCTTTTTGAAGGATACAATGAGCAGTTCTTC
TRBV27,-,TRBJ1-1,13,-,CASSYGGHTEAFF,TGTGCCAGCAGTTATGGGGGGCACACTGAAGCTTTCTTT
TRBV15,-,TRBJ1-1,13,-,CATSGDRNTEAFF,TGTGCCACCAGCGGCGACAGGAACACTGAAGCTTTCTTT
TRBV7-8,-,TRBJ1-6,16,TRBD1,CASSPWTGDNNSPLHF,TGTGCCAGCAGCCCCTGGACAGGGGATAATAATTCACCCCTCCACTTT
TRBV27,-,TRBJ1-2,12,-,CASSFFDRNFTF,TGTGCCAGCAGTTTCTTCGACAGGAACTTCACCTTC
TRBV9,-,TRBJ2-5,14,-,CASSASGGGETQYF,TGTGCCAGCAGCGCCAGCGGAGGGGGAGAGACCCAGTACTTC
TRBV7-2,-,TRBJ1-2,14,-,CASSSLAAARDYTF,TGTGCCAGCAGCTCCCTTGCCGCCGCCCGGGACTACACCTTC
TRBV3-1,-,TRBJ2-6,18,-,CASSQAYRDDSGANVLTF,TGTGCCAGCAGCCAAGCGTACAGGGATGACTCTGGGGCCAACGTCCTGACTTTC
TRBV20-1,-,TRBJ2-5,15,-,CSARDYRGSQETQYF,TGCAGTGCTAGAGATTACCGGGGGTCCCAAGAGACCCAGTACTTC
TRBV7-9,-,TRBJ2-7,15,TRBD1,CASSHRDRVGYEQYF,TGTGCCAGCAGCCACCGGGACAGGGTAGGGTACGAGCAGTACTTC
TRBV27,-,TRBJ2-1,15,TRBD1,CASNPQGDAYNEQFF,TGTGCCAGCAATCCTCAGGGGGACGCCTACAATGAGCAGTTCTTC
TRBV29-1,once,TRBJ1-1,14,-,CSVDQKGTNTEAFF,TGCAGCGTTGACCAAAAGGGCACGAACACTGAAGCTTTCTTT
TRBV5-1,-,TRBJ2-7,14,TRBD1,CASSLGQGLDEQYF,TGCGCCAGCAGCTTGGGACAGGGGCTGGACGAGCAGTACTTC
TRBV29-1,once,TRBJ2-3,17,-,CSVEGEGGRTITDTQYF,TGCAGCGTTGAAGGGGAGGGGGGACGTACGATAACAGATACGCAGTATTTT
TRBV20-1,-,TRBJ2-7,16,TRBD2,CSARGDPTSGPYEQYF,TGCAGTGCTAGAGGGGACCCGACTAGCGGGCCCTACGAGCAGTACTTC
TRBV6-5,-,TRBJ2-7,13,-,CASSVTGSYEQYF,TGTGCCAGCAGCGTCACAGGGAGTTACGAGCAGTACTTC
TRBV27,once,TRBJ2-1,12,-,CASRDLGNEQFF,TGTGCCAGCCGGGATTTAGGGAATGAGCAGTTCTTC
TRBV6-2/TRBV6-3,-,TRBJ2-7,14,TRBD1,CASISGGSQVEQYF,TGTGCCAGCATCTCAGGGGGAAGCCAGGTCGAGCAGTACTTC
TRBV12-3/TRBV12-4,-,TRBJ2-7,13,-,CASTWGGTYEQYF,TGTGCCAGCACCTGGGGCGGGACATACGAGCAGTACTTC
TRBV7-9,-,TRBJ2-7,13,-,CASSSGARYEQYF,TGTGCCAGCAGCTCGGGGGCGCGGTACGAGCAGTACTTC
TRBV29-1,-,TRBJ2-7,12,-,CSVVGEPPEQYF,TGCAGCGTTGTGGGTGAACCACCCGAGCAGTACTTC
TRBV7-9,-,TRBJ2-2,14,-,CASSPRQEPGELFF,TGTGCCAGCAGCCCCCGACAGGAACCCGGGGAGCTGTTTTTT
TRBV7-9,once,TRBJ2-5,13,-,CASSLGAQETQYF,TGTGCCAGCAGCTTGGGGGCCCAAGAGACCCAGTACTTC
TRBV13,-,TRBJ2-3,15,TRBD2,CASRLAGGSTDTQYF,TGTGCCAGCAGATTAGCGGGGGGGAGCACAGATACGCAGTATTTT
TRBV12-3/TRBV12-4,once,TRBJ2-3,11,-,CASTLRDTQYF,TGTGCCAGCACTCTACGTGATACGCAGTATTTT
TRBV6-1,-,TRBJ1-4,18,-,CASSEFPGHRRENEKLFF,TGTGCCAGCAGTGAATTTCCCGGTCACAGGAGAGAGAATGAAAAACTGTTTTTT
TRBV24-1,-,TRBJ2-7,13,-,CATSDLCDYEQYF,TGTGCCACCAGTGATTTGTGCGACTACGAGCAGTACTTC
TRBV9,-,TRBJ2-5,15,-,CASSVGPRGQETQYF,TGTGCCAGCAGCGTAGGTCCCCGGGGGCAAGAGACCCAGTACTTC
TRBV4-1,few,TRBJ2-3,15,TRBD2,CASSQTQPGGDTQYF,TGCGCCAGCAGCCAAACCCAACCCGGGGGGGATACGCAGTATTTT
TRBV6-5,-,TRBJ2-1,15,-,CASSASGGEFDEQFF,TGTGCCAGCAGTGCCTCGGGGGGCGAGTTCGATGAGCAGTTCTTC
TRBV6-6,-,TRBJ1-2,14,TRBD1,CASSDGQDPGGYTF,TGTGCCAGCAGTGACGGACAGGACCCGGGAGGCTACACCTTC
TRBV6-2/TRBV6-3,-,TRBJ2-3,16,TRBD2,CASSYAPGGGTDTQYF,TGTGCCAGCAGTTACGCACCGGGAGGGGGCACAGATACGCAGTATTTT
TRBV24-1,-,TRBJ2-1,14,-,CATSDLPPVDEQFF,TGTGCCACCAGTGATTTACCCCCCGTGGATGAGCAGTTCTTC
TRBV6-5,-,TRBJ2-5,13,-,CASSYGTQETQYF,TGTGCCAGCAGTTACGGGACACAAGAGACCCAGTACTTC
TRBV13,-,TRBJ1-2,16,-,CASSLGRGDGGDGYTF,TGTGCCAGCAGCTTAGGGCGGGGGGATGGCGGGGACGGCTACACCTTC
TRBV12-3/TRBV12-4,-,TRBJ1-5,12,-,CASSFQDQPQHF,TGTGCCAGCAGTTTCCAGGATCAGCCCCAGCATTTT
TRBV7-2,-,TRBJ1-5,14,TRBD1,CASSPGTANQPQHF,TGTGCCAGCAGCCCCGGGACAGCCAATCAGCCCCAGCATTTT
TRBV20-1,-,TRBJ1-5,14,-,CSALGRVSNQPQHF,TGCAGTGCCTTGGGCAGGGTGAGCAATCAGCCCCAGCATTTT
TRBV14,-,TRBJ2-1,13,TRBD1,CASGGGTGNEQFF,TGTGCCAGCGGAGGGGGGACAGGGAATGAGCAGTTCTTC
TRBV12-5,-,TRBJ2-7,13,-,CASGNDGHYEQYF,TGTGCTAGTGGAAACGACGGCCACTACGAGCAGTACTTC
TRBV14,-,TRBJ1-6,15,TRBD1,CASSQDGSGGSPLHF,TGTGCCAGCAGCCAAGACGGCTCAGGGGGCTCACCCCTCCACTTT
TRBV3-1,-,TRBJ2-5,16,-,CASSRGATPYQETQYF,TGTGCCAGCAGCCGCGGCGCTACCCCGTACCAAGAGACCCAGTACTTC
TRBV3-1,-,TRBJ2-2,17,TRBD2,CASSRRLGRGGPGELFF,TGTGCCAGCAGCCGACGGCTAGGACGGGGGGGCCCCGGGGAGCTGTTTTTT
TRBV25-1,-,TRBJ1-1,12,-,CASSARGPEAFF,TGTGCCAGCAGTGCCAGGGGACCTGAAGCTTTCTTT
TRBV20-1,-,TRBJ2-1,14,-,CSARDGDRPNEQFF,TGCAGTGCTAGAGATGGAGACAGGCCCAATGAGCAGTTCTTC
TRBV19,-,TRBJ1-1,13,-,CASSTGIGTEAFF,TGTGCCAGTAGTACGGGAATAGGGACTGAAGCTTTCTTT
TRBV7-6,-,TRBJ1-2,13,TRBD1,CASSLQTGDGYTF,TGTGCCAGCAGCTTACAGACAGGGGATGGCTACACCTTC